This record concerns one T cell receptor beta chain sequence. The table came from immunoSEQ multiplex PCR; TCRdb's copy has only in-frame clones and leaves some out. This sample has over 80,000 clones, with more than 75% found just once. The data belong to a study of graft-versus-host responses after intestinal transplantation. Study in general: Induction using anti-thymocyte globulin, followed by tacrolimus and steroids for two to four years, was given to all recipients.

The CDR3 has 11 amino acids. Germline CDR1 is SGHRS and CDR2 is YFSETQ. The V gene lost 4 bases and the J gene lost 2 bases, with 4 bases spanning the gap. The V and J genes are TRBV5-1 and TRBJ2-7; D remains ambiguous. The sequence was collected from a human patient who received an intestinal transplant, so some T cells may come from the graft donor. This material consisted of PBMCs, taken 255 days after intestinal transplant. Here the CDR3 DNA reads TGCGCCAGCAGCACAGCCTACGAGCAGTACTTC. Translating gives CASSTAYEQYF.